This T cell receptor beta chain emerged from a study of shared clonotypes between healthy human individuals (dated by TCRdb to 2020 to 2021). Regarding the study in general: A few men and two women, aged 18 to 49 years, made up the cohort. For each donor, three plates each were used for CD4 naive and CD4 memory, two plates were used for CD8 naive, and one plate was used for CD8 memory. To increase sequencing depth and limit assay-specific biases, different laboratories used diverse techniques to prepare libraries and sequence TCR repertoires. The study deeply sequenced blood TCR repertoires of about 5 healthy adults to estimate repertoire size and the extent of clonotype sharing between individuals. Leukapheresis yielded between about 0.8 and 9.5 billion PBMCs per donor. The investigation overall reported the following: Naive subsets generally had larger estimated clonotype richness than memory subsets did. Pairwise subsampling led to the expectation that sequencing depth would affect the degree of clonotype sharing among donors. Rarefaction of sorted-subset datasets indicated incomplete sequencing despite the large sequencing depth. Because the study included a small number of donors, the genetic and exposure-history diversity represented was limited. Sampling was restricted to blood, and TCR repertoires in tissues likely differ from the TCR repertoires found in blood. When a handful of donors were compared, the shared fraction of clonotypes was about 5% for naive CD4, approximately 3.5% for naive CD8, roughly 2.3% for memory CD4, and 0.35% to 0.4% for memory CD8. Compared with non-shared clonotypes, the clonotypes found in all four sorted-subset donors had higher generation probabilities.

Relative to germline, V is missing 2 bases and J is missing 9 bases, with 13 bases of the junction outside any gene match. The CDR3, cysteine through phenylalanine, is 16 amino acids long. The kept DNA is CDR3 alone, 48 bases in frame from the first base. CDR1 and CDR2 are read off the germline V gene as MNHEY and SVGAGI. Concerning this clone itself: The clone's antigen remains unknown. No much larger clone is present one base from it, and per-base qualities are unavailable.

Using the deep immunoSEQ assay, multiplex PCR amplified TCR CDR3 regions from genomic DNA. Genomic DNA extracted from each cell subset was distributed evenly over all wells of several immunoSEQ 96-well plates, and each plate served as one replicate. For sorted subsets, about 220 ng of genomic DNA, equivalent to around 29,000 T cell genomes, went into each replicate PCR. Purified libraries were measured with a Qubit 3.0 fluorometer, size-checked on a Bioanalyzer 2100, and measured again with the KAPA Library Quantification kit. A separate single-read 150-cycle Illumina NextSeq 550 flow cell was used to sequence each immunoSEQ 96-well plate. In the authors' own workflow: The immunoSEQ output contained only junctional sequences without quality scores, so filtering could not match that applied to full-length reads. Sequences were annotated with PyIR, a Python wrapper for IgBLAST v1.9, and V/J genes and CDR3 were assigned using IMGT germline references. Reads with weak V/J assignments (E-value above 1e-6), missing CDR3, stop codons, out-of-frame junctions, or ambiguous translated residues were removed. V3J clonotypes were defined as sequences sharing an identical inferred V gene, J gene, and CDR3 amino acid sequence. Percentage overlap between repertoires was calculated by dividing the number of shared unique clonotypes by the size of the smaller repertoire. RTK rarefaction, the Chao1 estimator, and Recon v2.1 estimates of unobserved clonotypes were used to assess repertoire richness. Generation probabilities for all TCRbeta clonotypes obtained by the gDNA method from a handful of donors were computed using OLGA. Drawn from immuneACCESS, this table holds only the in-frame rearrangements with V and J called that TCRdb kept. Clones are partly lost; checked studies trace under half to an unresolved V gene and leave the rest unexplained. The V and J calls and the clone size are those of that table, but D and trimming were determined from the DNA. Present in this sample are 2.3 million or so clones, more than 85% of which were seen just once. 0.3% to 0.4% of the sample lies in the top ten.

Healthy HIV-negative adults with no recently reported acute infections or vaccinations were included as donors. Only Caucasian adults living in Nashville, Tennessee, USA were represented among the donors. CD4+ T cells were enriched by magnetic negative selection, after which naive cells were positively selected on CD45RA and the negative fraction was taken as the memory subset. After blood collection by leukapheresis, PBMCs were isolated using Ficoll-Histopaque density gradient centrifugation and then cryopreserved in the vapor phase of liquid nitrogen. Purity and quantity of every magnetically sorted T cell population were checked by analytical flow cytometry. Each sorted fraction had its genomic DNA isolated and then quantified by UV absorbance on a Nanodrop 2000c.

Sequenced material: naive CD4+ T cells from PBMCs. In light of the paper, this sample's cell subset or site label describes: CD45RA+ positively selected. This TCR derives from a man aged 18 to 30 in good health. Some clones in this sample may be carry-over from other donors' samples. The rearrangement joined TRBV6-5 to TRBJ2-7; TRBD2 matches 10 bases in the middle. The nucleotides are TGTGCCAGCAGTTACCGCACTAGCGGGGTCGGAGTGGGGCAGTACTTC. This codes for CASSYRTSGVGVGQYF.